This record looks at one TCR beta chain sequence and its context. Its antigen is unidentified. This sample stems from a study of cytomegalovirus exposure and HLA in healthy donors. General study findings and limits: After further analysis at a later stage, roughly 16,000 TCR beta sequences were associated with HLA alleles at 0.05 false discovery rate. The listing of 150 or so TCR beta chains classed them as cytomegalovirus-associated. Association of a missense DCLRE1C variant with TCR beta V- and J-gene trimming was reported in a later analysis.

13 Jbeta primers and 60 Vbeta primers were used for the PCR. Sequenced by immunoSEQ multiplex PCR; TCRdb stores in-frame clones only, minus some. Its clone listing holds approximately 120,000 clones. Germline loops: CDR1 ENHRY, CDR2 SYGVKD. CDR3 length equals 16 residues. V dropped 10 bases and J dropped 2; count of bases not matched to a gene: 8. The sequence was collected from a man aged 25-45 years in good health and CMV-seronegative. The sample was PBMCs. The chain uses TRBV10-3 and TRBJ2-3; TRBD2 agrees at 14 bases. The CDR3 sequence is CATRGTSGSHTDTQYF. As DNA, the CDR3 is TGTGCCACCAGGGGGACTAGCGGGAGCCACACAGATACGCAGTATTTT.